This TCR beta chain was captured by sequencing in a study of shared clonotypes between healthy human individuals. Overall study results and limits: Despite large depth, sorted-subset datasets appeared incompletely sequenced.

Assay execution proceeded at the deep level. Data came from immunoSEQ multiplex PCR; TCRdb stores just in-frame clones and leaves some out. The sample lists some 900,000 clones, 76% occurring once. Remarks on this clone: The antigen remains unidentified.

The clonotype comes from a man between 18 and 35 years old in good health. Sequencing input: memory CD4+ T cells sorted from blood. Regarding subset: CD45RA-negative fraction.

In DNA, the CDR3 is TGTGCCAGCATACGGGACAGGGGCGCCAACACTGAAGCTTTCTTT. It encodes CASIRDRGANTEAFF. The gene calls are TRBV2 and TRBJ1-1; TRBD1 matches 10 bases. CDR3 size: 15 residues. The J segment lost 2 bases and the V segment lost 7 bases, leaving 7 bases of the junction unmatched. Germline CDR1 and CDR2: SNHLY and FYNNEI.